The rows below give T cell receptor beta chains drawn from one sample of a study of cytomegalovirus exposure and HLA in healthy donors. TCRdb keeps only in-frame clones here, not all; method: immunoSEQ multiplex PCR. Of about 130,000 clones in the sample, roughly 89% were seen once. Sequenced sample: PBMCs. The receptors here all came from a woman aged 18-30 years in good health and CMV-seronegative. Each CDR3 is given with its conserved first and last residue.

v_call cdr3_aa
TRBV28 CASSPPAASGRASYEQYF
TRBV28 CASRPGSSPPREQYF
TRBV2 CASTGGSVNTGELFF
TRBV5-1 CASSLWQENTGELFF
TRBV19 CASSIFDIGMNTEAFF
TRBV5-8 CASSPGLVASNEQFF
TRBV5-1 CASSLVGVDYEQYF
TRBV27 CASSLSPGAKNIQYF
TRBV7-2 CASSLVQDYGYTF
TRBV28 CASSRGLAGVSDTQYF
TRBV7-9 CASSYLNSGANVLTF
TRBV4-2 CASSPPGQGANTGELFF
TRBV7-2 CASSPRDQPQHF
TRBV11-2 CASSFYEPRQYF
TRBV11-2 CASTLSGGRYEQYF
TRBV30 CAWSVWGVGDEKLFF
TRBV6-1 CASNRDSDSSYEQYF
TRBV7-8 CASSPGIGYEQYF
TRBV19 CASSIGTGFNQPQHF
TRBV11-2 CASSSNGGAHGYTF
TRBV7-2 CASSWSQGSEQYF
TRBV7-9 CASSFSLGELFF
TRBV5-4 CASSFSVLQGLTYEQYF
TRBV7-2 CASSWDSLQPQHF
TRBV20-1 CSASSSNEQFF
TRBV19 CASSNLPTGDEQYF
TRBV11-1 CASSLGAGRISYEQYF
TRBV5-1 CASSKTTGDGYTF
TRBV7-9 CASREGVDTQYF
TRBV5-5 CASSLAAGGSDEQYF
TRBV12-5 CASGPGEGLRYEQYF
TRBV11-3 CASSSGMGGNYGYTF
TRBV18 CASSPSRSYTDTQYF
TRBV7-2 CASSSYRGRGSGELFF
TRBV13 CASSPPGVNYGYTF
TRBV7-9 CASSSGASEQYF
TRBV5-1 CASRGGGAATDTQYF
TRBV19 CASSTKDRGDKNIQYF
TRBV14 CASSQAGMGDTQYF
TRBV5-1 CASSLRGDREGAFF
TRBV5-4 CASSFGGGDYIQAFF
TRBV4-1 CASSPSPGLAQETQYF
TRBV28 CASSLWGRVQHF
TRBV29-1 CSVGGERGSYETQYF
TRBV27 CASRGLVSRYNEQFF
TRBV27 CASSLGASGWKYEQYF
TRBV9 CASRTKAGEKLFF
TRBV11-3 CASSQGRGQGNQPQHF
TRBV7-9 CASSLPQGSDTQYF
TRBV28 CASSLTGIGTDTQYF
TRBV6-5 CASSLRGRNTGELFF
TRBV11-3 CASSLGDRFITNYGYTF
TRBV6-5 CASTLGRSYNEQFF
TRBV7-6 CASSLASQGEKLFF
TRBV27 CASSLAPSGNYNEQFF
TRBV2 CASSDRRSSYRTAPREQYF
TRBV5-4 CASSLDLAGGRTYEQYF
TRBV7-9 CASSPPGASSYEQYF
TRBV10-2 CASSQGNEQYF